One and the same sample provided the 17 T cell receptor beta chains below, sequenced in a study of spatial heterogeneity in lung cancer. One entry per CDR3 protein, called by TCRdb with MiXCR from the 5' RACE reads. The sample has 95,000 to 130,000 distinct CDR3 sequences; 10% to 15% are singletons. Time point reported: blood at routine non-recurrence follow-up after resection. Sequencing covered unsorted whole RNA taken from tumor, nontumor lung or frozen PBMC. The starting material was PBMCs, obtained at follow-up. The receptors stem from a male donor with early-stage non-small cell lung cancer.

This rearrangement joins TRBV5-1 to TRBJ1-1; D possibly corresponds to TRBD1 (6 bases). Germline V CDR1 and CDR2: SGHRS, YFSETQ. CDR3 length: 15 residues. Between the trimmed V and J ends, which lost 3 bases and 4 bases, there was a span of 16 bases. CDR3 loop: CASSSRQGRATEAFF. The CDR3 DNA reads TGCGCCAGCAGCTCGCGCCAGGGGAGGGCCACTGAAGCTTTCTTT. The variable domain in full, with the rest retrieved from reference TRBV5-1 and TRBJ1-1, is KAGVTQTPRYLIKTRGQQVTLSCSPISGHRSVSWYQQTPGQGLQFLFEYFSETQRNKGNFPGRFSGRQFSNSRSEMNVSTLELGDSALYLCASSSRQGRATEAFFGQGTRLTVV.

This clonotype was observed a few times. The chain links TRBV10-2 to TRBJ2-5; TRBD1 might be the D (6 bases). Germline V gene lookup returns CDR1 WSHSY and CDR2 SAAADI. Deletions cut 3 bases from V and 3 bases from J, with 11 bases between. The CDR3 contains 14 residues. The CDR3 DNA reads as TGCGCCAGCAGTGAATGGGGGCGCGAAGAGACCCAGTACTTC. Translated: CASSEWGREETQYF.

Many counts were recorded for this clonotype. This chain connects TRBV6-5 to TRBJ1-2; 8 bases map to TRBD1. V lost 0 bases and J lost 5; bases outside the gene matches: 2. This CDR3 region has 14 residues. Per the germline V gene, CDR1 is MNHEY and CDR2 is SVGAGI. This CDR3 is CASSYSRQGYGYTF. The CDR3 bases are TGTGCCAGCAGTTACTCGAGACAGGGGTATGGCTACACCTTC.

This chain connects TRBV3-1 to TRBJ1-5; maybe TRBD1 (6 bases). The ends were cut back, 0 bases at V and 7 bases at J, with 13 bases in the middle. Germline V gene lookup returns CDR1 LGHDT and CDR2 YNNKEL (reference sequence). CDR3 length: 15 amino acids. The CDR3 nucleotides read TGTGCCAGCAGCCAAGATTTTACAGGGAGCCAGCCCCAGCATTTT. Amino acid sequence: CASSQDFTGSQPQHF.

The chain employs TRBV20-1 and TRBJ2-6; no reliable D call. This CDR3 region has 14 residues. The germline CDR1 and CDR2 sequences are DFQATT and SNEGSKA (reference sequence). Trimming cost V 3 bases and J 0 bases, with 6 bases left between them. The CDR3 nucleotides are TGCAGTGCTAGCCAGGACTCTGGGGCCAACGTCCTGACTTTC. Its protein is CSASQDSGANVLTF.

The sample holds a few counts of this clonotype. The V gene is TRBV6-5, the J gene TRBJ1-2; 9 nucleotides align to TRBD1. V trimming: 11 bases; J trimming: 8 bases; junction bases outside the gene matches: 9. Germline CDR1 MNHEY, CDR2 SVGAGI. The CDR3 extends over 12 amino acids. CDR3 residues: CACGTGLEGYTF. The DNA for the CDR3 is TGTGCCTGCGGGACAGGGTTGGAAGGCTACACCTTC.

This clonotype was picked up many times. The CDR3 reads CSARGLNLAASRREETQYF. The CDR3 DNA sequence: TGCAGTGCTAGAGGGCTCAACTTGGCGGCTAGCCGTAGAGAAGAGACCCAGTACTTC. The chain recombines TRBV20-1 with TRBJ2-5; a possible D gene is TRBD2 (5 bases). Per the germline V gene, CDR1 is DFQATT and CDR2 is SNEGSKA (reference sequence). Trimming stripped 1 base from V and 3 bases from J, with 27 bases between. The CDR3 is 19 residues long.

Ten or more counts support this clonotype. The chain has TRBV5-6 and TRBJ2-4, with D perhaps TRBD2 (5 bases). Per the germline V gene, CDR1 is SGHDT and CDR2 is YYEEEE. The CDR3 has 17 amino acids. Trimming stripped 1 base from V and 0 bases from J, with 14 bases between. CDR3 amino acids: CASSLMRPGVAKNIQYF. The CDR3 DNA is TGTGCCAGCAGCTTGATGCGCCCCGGGGTAGCCAAAAACATTCAGTACTTC.

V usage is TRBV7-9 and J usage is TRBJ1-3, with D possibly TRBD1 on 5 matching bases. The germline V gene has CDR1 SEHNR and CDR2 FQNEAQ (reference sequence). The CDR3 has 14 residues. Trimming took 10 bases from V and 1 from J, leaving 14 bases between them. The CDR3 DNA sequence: TGTGCCACCCTAGGAGGGGCATCTGGAAACACCATATATTTT. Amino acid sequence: CATLGGASGNTIYF.

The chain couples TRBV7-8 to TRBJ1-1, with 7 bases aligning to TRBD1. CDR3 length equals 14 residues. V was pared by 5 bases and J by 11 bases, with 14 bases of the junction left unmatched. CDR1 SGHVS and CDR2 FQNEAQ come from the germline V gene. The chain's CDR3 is CASSAPGTVPRAFF. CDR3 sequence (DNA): TGTGCCAGCAGCGCCCCCGGGACAGTCCCTAGGGCTTTCTTT.

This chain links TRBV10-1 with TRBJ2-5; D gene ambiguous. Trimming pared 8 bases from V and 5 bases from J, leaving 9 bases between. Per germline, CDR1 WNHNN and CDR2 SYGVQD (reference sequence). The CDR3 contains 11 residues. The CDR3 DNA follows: TGCGCCAGCGGGAATTGGGAGACCCAGTACTTC. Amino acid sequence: CASGNWETQYF.

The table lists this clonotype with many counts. The CDR3 region is CSVSDSGNTIYF. CDR3 nucleotides: TGCAGCGTTTCAGACTCTGGAAACACCATATATTTT. The chain recombines TRBV29-1 with TRBJ1-3; D uncertain. The CDR3 is 12 residues long. The V gene's germline CDR1 is SQVTM and CDR2 ANQGSEA. Trimming removed 5 bases at V and 0 bases at J, with 5 bases between.

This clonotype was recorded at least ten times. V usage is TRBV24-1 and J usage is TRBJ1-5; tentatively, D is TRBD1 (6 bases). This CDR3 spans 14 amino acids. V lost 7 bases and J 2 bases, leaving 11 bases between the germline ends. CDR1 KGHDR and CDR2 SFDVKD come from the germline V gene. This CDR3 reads CATRAGGGNQPQHF. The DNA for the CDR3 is TGTGCCACCAGGGCGGGGGGCGGCAATCAGCCCCAGCATTTT.

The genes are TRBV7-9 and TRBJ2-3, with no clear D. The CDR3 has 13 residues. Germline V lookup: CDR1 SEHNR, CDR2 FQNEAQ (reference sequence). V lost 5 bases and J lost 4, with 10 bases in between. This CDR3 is CASSTRTSDTQYF. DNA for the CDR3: TGTGCCAGCAGCACCCGGACGTCAGATACGCAGTATTTT. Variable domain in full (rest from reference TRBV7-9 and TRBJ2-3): DTGVSQNPRHKITKRGQNVTFRCDPISEHNRLYWYRQTLGQGPEFLTYFQNEAQLEKSRLLSDRFSAERPKGSFSTLEIQRTEQGDSAMYLCASSTRTSDTQYFGPGTRLTVL.

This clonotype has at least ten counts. CDR3 loop: CSVFKVSDGYTF. In nucleotides, the CDR3 is TGCAGCGTTTTTAAGGTTTCAGATGGCTACACCTTC. The chain links TRBV29-1 to TRBJ1-2, with D unclear. This CDR3 is built from 12 residues. V was shortened by 5 bases and J by 6 bases, with 13 bases between the two germline ends. Germline V CDR1 and CDR2: SQVTM, ANQGSEA. Full variable domain (remainder filled in from reference TRBV29-1 and TRBJ1-2): SAVISQKPSRDICQRGTSLTIQCQVDSQVTMMFWYRQQPGQSLTLIATANQGSEATYESGFVIDKFPISRPNLTFSTLTVSNMSPEDSSIYLCSVFKVSDGYTFGSGTRLTVV.

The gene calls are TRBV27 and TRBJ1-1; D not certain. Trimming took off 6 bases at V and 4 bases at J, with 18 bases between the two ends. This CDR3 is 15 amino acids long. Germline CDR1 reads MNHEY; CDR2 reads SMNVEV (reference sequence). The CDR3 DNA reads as TGTGCCAGCAGGACGAACCAACTCGGTCGCACTGAAGCTTTCTTT. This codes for CASRTNQLGRTEAFF.

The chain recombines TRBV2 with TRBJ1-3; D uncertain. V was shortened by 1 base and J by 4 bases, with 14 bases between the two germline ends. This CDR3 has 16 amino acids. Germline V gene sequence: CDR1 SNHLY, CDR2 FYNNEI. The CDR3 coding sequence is TGTGCCAGCAGTGAAGGCATTGGACGGAGAGGAAACACCATATATTTT. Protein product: CASSEGIGRRGNTIYF. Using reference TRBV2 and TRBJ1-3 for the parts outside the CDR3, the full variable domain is EPEVTQTPSHQVTQMGQEVILRCVPISNHLYFYWYRQILGQKVEFLVSFYNNEISEKSEIFDDQFSVERPDGSNFTLKIRSTKLEDSAMYFCASSEGIGRRGNTIYFGEGSWLTVV.